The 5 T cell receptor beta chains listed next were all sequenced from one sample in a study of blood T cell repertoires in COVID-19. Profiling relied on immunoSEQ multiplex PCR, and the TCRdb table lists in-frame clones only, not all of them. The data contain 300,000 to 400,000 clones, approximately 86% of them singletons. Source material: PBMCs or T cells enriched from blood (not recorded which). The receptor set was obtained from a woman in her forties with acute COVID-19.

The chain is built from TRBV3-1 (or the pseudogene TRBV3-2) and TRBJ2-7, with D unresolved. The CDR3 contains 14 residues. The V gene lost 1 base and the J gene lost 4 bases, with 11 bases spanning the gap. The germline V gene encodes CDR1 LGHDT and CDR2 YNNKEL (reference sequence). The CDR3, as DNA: TGTGCCAGCAGCCAAGGGTCGGTCCTTTACGAGCAGTACTTC. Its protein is CASSQGSVLYEQYF.

The CDR3 reads CASSVAWRSSYNEQFF. DNA of the CDR3: TGTGCCAGCAGCGTAGCTTGGAGGAGCTCCTACAATGAGCAGTTCTTC. The chain has TRBV9 and TRBJ2-1, with a tentative D call TRBD2 (5 bases). This CDR3 region has 16 residues. Germline CDR1 reads SGDLS; CDR2 reads YYNGEE. V shed 0 bases and J shed 0 bases, with 10 bases lying between them.

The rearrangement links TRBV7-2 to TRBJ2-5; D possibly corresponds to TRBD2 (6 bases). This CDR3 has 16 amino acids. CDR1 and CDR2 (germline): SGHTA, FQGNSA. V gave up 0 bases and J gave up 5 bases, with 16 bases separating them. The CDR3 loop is CASSLAGGTPLETQYF. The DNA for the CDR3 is TGTGCCAGCAGCTTAGCCGGCGGGACCCCGCTTGAGACCCAGTACTTC.

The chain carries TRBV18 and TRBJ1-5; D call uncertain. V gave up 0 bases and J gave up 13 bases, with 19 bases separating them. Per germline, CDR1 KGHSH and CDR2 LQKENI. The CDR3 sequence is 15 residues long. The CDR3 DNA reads TGTGCCAGCTCACCACCCGACACCGCCTTCGCCGAACAGCATTTT. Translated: CASSPPDTAFAEQHF.

In nucleotides, the CDR3 is TGCGCCAGCAGCCAGGACAGGTACGAGCAGTACTTC. It yields the protein CASSQDRYEQYF. V usage is TRBV5-1 and J usage is TRBJ2-7, with TRBD1 identical over 7 bases. The V segment lost 4 bases and the J segment 4 bases; nucleotides outside the gene matches: 2. The CDR3 totals 12 residues. Germline CDR1 and CDR2: SGHRS and YFSETQ.